The entry that follows covers one T cell receptor (beta chain) sequence. Its cognate antigen has yet to be identified. Base qualities are not provided; no much larger clone lies one nucleotide away. CDR1 and CDR2 are read off the germline V gene as LGHNA and YSLEER. Spanning cysteine to phenylalanine, the CDR3 consists of 14 amino acids. The sequence is cut down to CDR3 DNA, 42 bases in frame from base 1. V is pared back by 0 bases and J by 7 bases, with 12 bases lying between the germline termini. The data derive from a study of blood T cell repertoires in COVID-19 (dated by TCRdb to 2019 to 2021). For the study in its entirety: Samples from collaborators originated in the United States, Italy and Spain and spanned both the acute and convalescent phases of COVID-19. A freely available public database, intended as a resource for researchers studying the immune response to SARS-CoV-2, is where the repertoires were released. Samples were obtained from the ongoing ImmuneRACE study (first 160 participants) and from approximately 1,200 subjects provided by 6 global collaborators. A de-identified subject ID, COVID-19 status, age in years and sex were almost always included in the sample metadata. The prospective study material was composed of cDNA or gDNA derived from T cells, B-cell-depleted T cells, or PBMCs. Deeply sampled blood TCRbeta repertoires from subjects exposed to, actively infected with, or recovered from COVID-19 were included in the dataset. Where available, HLA class I and class II types were taken from metadata supplied by the sample provider and were not determined by assay-based typing.

TCRbeta CDR3 regions were amplified from genomic DNA using the immunoSEQ Assay, a bias-controlled multiplex PCR. Processing in the source paper ran as follows. The number of nucleated cells in each sample was estimated from the amplification of reference gene primers within the assay. To quantify the absolute abundance of each unique TCRbeta CDR3 rearrangement, sequence reads were collapsed and filtered. For each sample, productive Simpson clonality was calculated as the square root of Simpson's diversity index over productive rearrangements. TCRdb's version of the immuneACCESS table is confined to in-frame rearrangements and falls short of the full clone set. An unresolved V gene accounts for under half of the shortfall where checked; the remainder is of unknown origin. V and J calls and clone size are copied from that table; D and trimming were computed from the DNA. The sample table lists 56,000 or so clones, roughly 85% of them with a count of one. Clones ranked in the top ten supply roughly 10% of the sample.

The paper as a whole reports these results and caveats: The quantity of clinical and demographic metadata differed by source and by participant and was supplied without curation.

Each collaborating institution followed its own protocols to collect whole blood in K2EDTA tubes. Collaborator samples were shipped for TCRbeta analysis as frozen whole blood, isolated PBMCs, or DNA extracted from either sample type. The V and J segments used are TRBV4-3 and TRBJ1-2; TRBD1 is a possible D gene, resting on 6 matching bases. The sample was peripheral blood. The clonotype originates from a human donor in a cohort sampled during active COVID-19. The nucleotides are TGCGCCAGCAGCCAAGATCCAGGGGTTCGTGGCTACACCTTC. This gives the protein CASSQDPGVRGYTF.